This section outlines one TCR beta chain sequence together with its context. No cognate antigen has been identified for it. No clone much larger than this one lies a single base away; base qualities are absent. The iRepertoire nested amplicon-rescue multiplex PCR (arm-PCR) platform was used to amplify TCR alpha and beta CDR3 regions from RNA. The input for one-step reverse transcription and amplification was roughly 95-400 ng of tissue mRNA or PBMC total RNA. After bead purification, a secondary multiplex PCR added Illumina adapters, and libraries were gel-purified between 200 and 400 bp. The libraries contained internal 6-nucleotide barcodes that were used for demultiplexing. Sequencing of libraries was performed on an Illumina MiSeq with 2x220 or 2x250 nucleotide paired-end reads. The authors processed their data as follows. Paired reads were merged using FLASH 1.2.11 and aligned with BWA-MEM to the GRCh37 human genome, and TRA and TRB reads were then extracted. V and J assignment used an IMGT-derived reference of cassette sequences and CDR3 motifs that included pseudogenes. Reads were translated in three frames, and productive CDR3s were defined as those with a C...FGXG motif and no stop codons. A clonotype was defined as a unique combination of a V-J cassette pair and a CDR3 amino acid sequence. Filtering of reads was based on Hamming distance, with the threshold set by the sequence error rate of each sample in mapped regions. TCRdb took the public reads, trimmed them with fastp at Q25, ran MiXCR for clone calling and kept in-frame beta chains. Every CDR3 protein is listed once, alongside the most common genes and DNA of its rows. The V and J calls come from TCRdb's annotation, not from the publication. The sample table shows some 110,000 distinct CDR3 sequences, and roughly 24% are seen once. Nearly 15% of the sample is taken by the ten largest.

The data belong to a study of glioma-infiltrating T cells (dated by TCRdb to the mid-2010s). The study in broad terms: Glioma tissue, non-neoplastic brain tissue and matched peripheral blood mononuclear cells were used as sources from which TCR alpha- and beta-chain repertoires were sequenced. Each tissue-infiltrating repertoire was compared with the same patient's peripheral blood repertoire to measure divergence between tissue and blood T-cell populations. Three low-grade glioma patients, several primary glioblastoma patients, and three non-glioma patients who contributed non-neoplastic brain tissue made up the paired cohort.

What the research found in general, with its limitations: In non-neoplastic patients, VJ-independent divergence between tissue and blood fell below expectation, whereas in all gliomas, and especially in low-grade gliomas, the divergence rose above expectation. The group comparisons were based on small numbers of patients: three non-neoplastic, three low-grade glioma and roughly eight glioblastoma patients. Very few CDR3 sequences were shared between tissue and blood, attributed to high CDR3 diversity and limited sampling.

From its cysteine to its phenylalanine, the CDR3 spans 14 amino acids. The DNA shown is the 42-base CDR3, in frame from base 1. The CDR1 and CDR2 encoded by the germline V gene are SGHRS and YFSETQ. V loses 0 bases of germline sequence and J loses 3 bases, and the interval between the two ends is 7 bases. Source material: glioma tissue, nonneoplastic brain tissue, or PBMCs (not recorded which). The source of this sequence is a human donor with low-grade glioma or glioblastoma, undergoing nonglioma brain surgery, or in good health (not recorded which). This chain is built from TRBV5-1 and TRBJ1-3; the D segment cannot be called with confidence. This receptor has the CDR3 CASSLDARGNTIYF. The nucleotide sequence reads as follows: TGCGCCAGCAGCTTGGACGCTCGTGGAAACACCATATATTTT.